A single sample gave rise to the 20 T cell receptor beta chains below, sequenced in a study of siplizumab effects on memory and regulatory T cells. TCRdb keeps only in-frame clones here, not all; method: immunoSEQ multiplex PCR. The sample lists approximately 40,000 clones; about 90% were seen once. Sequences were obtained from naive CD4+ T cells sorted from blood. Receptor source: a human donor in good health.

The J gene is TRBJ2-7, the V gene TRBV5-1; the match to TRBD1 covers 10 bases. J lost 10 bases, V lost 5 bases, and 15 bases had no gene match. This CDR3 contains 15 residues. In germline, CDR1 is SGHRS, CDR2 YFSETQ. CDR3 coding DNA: TGCGCCAGCAGACCTGGGGACAGGGGAGGGTCCGTACAGTACTTC. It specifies CASRPGDRGGSVQYF.

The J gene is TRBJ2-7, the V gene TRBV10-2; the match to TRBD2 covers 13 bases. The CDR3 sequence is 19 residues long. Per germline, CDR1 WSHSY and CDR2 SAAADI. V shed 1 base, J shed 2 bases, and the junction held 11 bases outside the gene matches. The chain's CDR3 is CASSEFSTSGLAGPYEQYF. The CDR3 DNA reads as TGCGCCAGCAGTGAGTTCTCGACGTCGGGACTAGCGGGACCCTACGAGCAGTACTTC.

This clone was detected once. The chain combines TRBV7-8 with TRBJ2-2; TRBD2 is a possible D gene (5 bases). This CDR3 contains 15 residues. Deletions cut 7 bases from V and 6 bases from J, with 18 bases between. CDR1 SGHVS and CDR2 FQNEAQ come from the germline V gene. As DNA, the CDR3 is TGTGCCAGCACCCCTCTCGGGGTGGGATCCGGGGAGCTGTTTTTT. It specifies CASTPLGVGSGELFF.

This chain's CDR3 is CASSFGGASGSSYNEQFF. DNA of the CDR3: TGTGCCAGCAGTTTTGGGGGAGCTAGCGGGAGCTCCTACAATGAGCAGTTCTTC. V usage is TRBV28 and J usage is TRBJ2-1, with 10 bases lining up with TRBD2. Germline lookup yields CDR1 MDHEN and CDR2 SYDVKM. The junction had 8 bases not matched to a gene; V was cut back by 3 bases and J by 0 bases. The CDR3 has 18 residues.

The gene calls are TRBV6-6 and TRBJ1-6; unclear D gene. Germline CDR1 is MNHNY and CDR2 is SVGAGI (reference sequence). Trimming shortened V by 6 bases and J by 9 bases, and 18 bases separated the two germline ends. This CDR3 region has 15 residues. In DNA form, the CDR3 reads TGTGCCAGCAGGGCGACTGCCAGTCCGGGTTCACCCCTCCACTTT. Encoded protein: CASRATASPGSPLHF.

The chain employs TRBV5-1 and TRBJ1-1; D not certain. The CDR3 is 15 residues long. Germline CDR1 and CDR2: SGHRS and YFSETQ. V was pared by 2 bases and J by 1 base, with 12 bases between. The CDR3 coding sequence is TGCGCCAGCAGCTTTTTAGATTCGGGGAACACTGAAGCTTTCTTT. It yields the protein CASSFLDSGNTEAFF.

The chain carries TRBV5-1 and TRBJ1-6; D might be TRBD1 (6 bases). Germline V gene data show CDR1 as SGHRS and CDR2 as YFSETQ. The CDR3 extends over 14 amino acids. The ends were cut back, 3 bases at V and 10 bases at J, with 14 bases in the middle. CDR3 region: CASSSGGAESPLHF. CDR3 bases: TGCGCCAGCAGCTCGGGGGGGGCGGAGTCACCCCTCCACTTT.

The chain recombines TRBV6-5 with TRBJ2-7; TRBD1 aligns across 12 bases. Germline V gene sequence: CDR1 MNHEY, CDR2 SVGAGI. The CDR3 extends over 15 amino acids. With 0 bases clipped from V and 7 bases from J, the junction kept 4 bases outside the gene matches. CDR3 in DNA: TGTGCCAGCAGTTACTCGGGACAGGGGGCGTATGAGCAGTACTTC. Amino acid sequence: CASSYSGQGAYEQYF.

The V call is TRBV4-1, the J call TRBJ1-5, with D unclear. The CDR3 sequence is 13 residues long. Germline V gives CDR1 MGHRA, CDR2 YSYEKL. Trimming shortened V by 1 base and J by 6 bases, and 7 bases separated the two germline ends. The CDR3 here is CASSQVSGQPQHF. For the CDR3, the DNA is TGCGCCAGCAGCCAAGTCTCAGGTCAGCCCCAGCATTTT.

The CDR3 spells CASSPGGGWPYSNQPQHF. CDR3 DNA sequence: TGTGCCAGTAGCCCCGGTGGAGGGTGGCCTTATAGCAATCAGCCCCAGCATTTT. The chain couples TRBV19 to TRBJ1-5; D unresolved. CDR1 and CDR2 from the germline V gene are LNHDA and SQIVND (reference sequence). The CDR3 runs to 18 residues. Trimming pared 6 bases from V and 0 bases from J, leaving 21 bases between.

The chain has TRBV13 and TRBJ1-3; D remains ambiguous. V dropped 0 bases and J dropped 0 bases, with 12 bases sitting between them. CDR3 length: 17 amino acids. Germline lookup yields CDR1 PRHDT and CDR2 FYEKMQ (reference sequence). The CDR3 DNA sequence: TGTGCCAGCAGCTTAGGCGGAATATCGGACTCTGGAAACACCATATATTTT. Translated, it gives CASSLGGISDSGNTIYF.

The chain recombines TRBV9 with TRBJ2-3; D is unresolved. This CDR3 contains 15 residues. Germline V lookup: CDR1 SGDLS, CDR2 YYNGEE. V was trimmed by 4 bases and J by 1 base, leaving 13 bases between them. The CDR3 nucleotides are TGTGCCAGCAGCATCCTCCCCGGCGGCACAGATACGCAGTATTTT. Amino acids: CASSILPGGTDTQYF.

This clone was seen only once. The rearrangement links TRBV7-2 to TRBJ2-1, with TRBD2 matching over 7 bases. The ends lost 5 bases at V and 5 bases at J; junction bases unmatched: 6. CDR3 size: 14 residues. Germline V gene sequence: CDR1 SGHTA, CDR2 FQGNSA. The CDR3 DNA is TGTGCCAGCAGCCGGACCAGCGGGAACAATGAGCAGTTCTTC. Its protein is CASSRTSGNNEQFF.

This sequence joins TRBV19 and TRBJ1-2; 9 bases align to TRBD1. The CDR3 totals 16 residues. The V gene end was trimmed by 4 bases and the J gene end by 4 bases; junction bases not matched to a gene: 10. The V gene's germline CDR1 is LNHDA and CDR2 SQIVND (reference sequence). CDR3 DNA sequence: TGTGCCAGTAGTACTGGACAGGGGACCCGGGCCTATGGCTACACCTTC. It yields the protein CASSTGQGTRAYGYTF.

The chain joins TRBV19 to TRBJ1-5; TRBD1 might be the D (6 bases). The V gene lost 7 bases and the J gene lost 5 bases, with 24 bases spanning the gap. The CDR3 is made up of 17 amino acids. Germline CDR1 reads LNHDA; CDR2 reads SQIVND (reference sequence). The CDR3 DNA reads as TGTGCCAGTACCCCCCGGGGGCAGGGGTATTTGGATCAGCCCCAGCATTTT. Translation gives CASTPRGQGYLDQPQHF. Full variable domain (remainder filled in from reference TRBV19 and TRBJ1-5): DGGITQSPKYLFRKEGQNVTLSCEQNLNHDAMYWYRQDPGQGLRLIYYSQIVNDFQKGDIAEGYSVSREKKESFPLTVTSAQKNPTAFYLCASTPRGQGYLDQPQHFGDGTRLSIL.

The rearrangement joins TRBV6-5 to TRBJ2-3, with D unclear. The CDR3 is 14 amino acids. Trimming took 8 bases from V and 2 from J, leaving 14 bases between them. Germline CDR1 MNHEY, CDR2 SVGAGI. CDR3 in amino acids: CASSRAPNTDTQYF. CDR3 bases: TGTGCCAGCTCTAGGGCCCCTAACACAGATACGCAGTATTTT.

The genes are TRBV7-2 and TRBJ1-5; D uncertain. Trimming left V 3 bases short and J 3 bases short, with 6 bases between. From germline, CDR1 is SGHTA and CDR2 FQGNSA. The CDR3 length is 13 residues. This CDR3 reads CASSLTPNQPQHF. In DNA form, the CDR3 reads TGTGCCAGCAGCTTGACGCCCAATCAGCCCCAGCATTTT.

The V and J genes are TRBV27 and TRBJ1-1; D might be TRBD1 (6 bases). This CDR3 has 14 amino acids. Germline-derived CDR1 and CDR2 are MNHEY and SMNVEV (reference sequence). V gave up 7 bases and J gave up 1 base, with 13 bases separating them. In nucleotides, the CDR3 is TGTGCCAGCACCCCGACAGGATGGAACACTGAAGCTTTCTTT. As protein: CASTPTGWNTEAFF.

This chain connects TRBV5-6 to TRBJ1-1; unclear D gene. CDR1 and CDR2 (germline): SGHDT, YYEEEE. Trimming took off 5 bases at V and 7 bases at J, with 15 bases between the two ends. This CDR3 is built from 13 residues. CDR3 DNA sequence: TGTGCCAGCAGTCTGATTACGCCTATTGAAGCTTTCTTT. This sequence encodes CASSLITPIEAFF.

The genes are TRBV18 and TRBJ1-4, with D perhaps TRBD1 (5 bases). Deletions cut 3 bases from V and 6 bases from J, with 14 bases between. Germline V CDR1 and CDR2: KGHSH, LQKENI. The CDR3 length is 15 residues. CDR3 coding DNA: TGTGCCAGCTCACCCAGGGATGGTGCGGATGAAAAACTGTTTTTT. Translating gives CASSPRDGADEKLFF.